This TCR beta chain was profiled in a study of cytomegalovirus exposure and HLA in healthy donors. A multiplex PCR was run with 60 Vbeta primers and 13 Jbeta primers. Produced via immunoSEQ multiplex PCR; TCRdb's table is partial and in-frame only. Found here are about 56,000 clones, about 80% of them singletons; the top ten hold around 1.8%. From germline, CDR1 is SGDLS and CDR2 YYNGEE. V lost 1 base and J 6 bases, leaving 22 bases between the germline ends. This CDR3 contains 17 residues. This clone was seen just once. Material for sequencing was PBMCs. The receptor was isolated from a man between 40 and 49 years old in good health and CMV-seronegative. The chain is built from TRBV9 and TRBJ2-5, with a tentative D call TRBD2 (6 bases). The chain's CDR3 is CASSVSSGTGGMQTQYF. The CDR3 DNA sequence: TGTGCCAGCAGCGTATCGTCGGGAACTGGGGGGATGCAGACCCAGTACTTC.